These T cell receptor beta chains were read from a single sample in a study of shared clonotypes between healthy human individuals. Assay: immunoSEQ multiplex PCR; the TCRdb copy retains only in-frame clones and omits some. The data contain about 1 million clones, about 75% of them singletons. Sample: memory CD4+ T cells sorted from blood. All receptors come from a man between 18 and 29 years old in good health. The CDR3 runs from the conserved cysteine through the conserved F or W. The D gene is left open where the match is weak. Size tells how often a clone was seen (once, few, many) or the class of an expanded clone, and some rows leave it out.

length: 13
J: TRBJ2-5
size: -
V: TRBV9
D: -
CDR3: CASNQGSGETQYF
DNA: TGTGCCAGCAACCAGGGGTCAGGGGAGACCCAGTACTTC

length: 16
J: TRBJ1-5
size: -
V: TRBV28
D: TRBD1
CDR3: CASSFLQTGVNQPQHF
DNA: TGTGCCAGCAGTTTCTTACAGACAGGGGTGAATCAGCCCCAGCATTTT

length: 13
J: TRBJ2-7
size: -
V: TRBV5-4
D: -
CDR3: CASSVEGGYEQYF
DNA: TGTGCCAGCAGCGTGGAGGGGGGCTACGAGCAGTACTTC

length: 13
J: TRBJ2-1
size: -
V: TRBV21-1
D: -
CDR3: CASSKGGDNEQFF
DNA: TGTGCCAGCAGCAAAGGGGGGGACAATGAGCAGTTCTTC

length: 15
J: TRBJ1-4
size: -
V: TRBV6-1
D: TRBD1
CDR3: CASSGGGLPNEKLFF
DNA: TGTGCCAGCAGTGGAGGGGGCCTTCCTAATGAAAAACTGTTTTTT

length: 14
J: TRBJ1-3
size: many
V: TRBV5-1
D: TRBD1
CDR3: CASNQGGVGNTIYF
DNA: TGCGCCAGCAACCAGGGGGGCGTCGGAAACACCATATATTTT

length: 15
J: TRBJ2-7
size: -
V: TRBV7-8
D: TRBD2
CDR3: CASSSTSGRTYEQYF
DNA: TGTGCCAGCAGCTCGACTAGCGGGAGGACCTACGAGCAGTACTTC

length: 13
J: TRBJ1-1
size: -
V: TRBV7-9
D: -
CDR3: CASSFAMNTEAFF
DNA: TGTGCCAGCAGCTTTGCGATGAACACTGAAGCTTTCTTT

length: 14
J: TRBJ2-7
size: -
V: TRBV28
D: TRBD2
CDR3: CASSPPSGGNEQYF
DNA: TGTGCCAGCAGTCCCCCTAGCGGGGGGAACGAGCAGTACTTC

length: 14
J: TRBJ2-2
size: -
V: TRBV10-3
D: -
CDR3: CAISESVTSGELFF
DNA: TGTGCCATCAGTGAGTCGGTGACTTCCGGGGAGCTGTTTTTT

length: 14
J: TRBJ1-4
size: once
V: TRBV30
D: TRBD1
CDR3: CAWSVGQGAEKLFF
DNA: TGTGCCTGGAGTGTAGGACAGGGGGCTGAAAAACTGTTTTTT